Listed below are T cell receptor beta chains from one sample, sequenced in a study of memory CD8 T cells in hepatitis C reinfection. Measured with immunoSEQ multiplex PCR; TCRdb has only the in-frame clones, and not every one. The repertoire holds 45,000 to 50,000 clones, with 89% as singletons. Sequenced input: naive CD8+ T cells sorted from blood. The receptors here all came from a man aged 18 to 30 with hepatitis C virus infection. Each CDR3 is given without its conserved first and last residue. The D gene is left open where the match is weak.

ASRPAGGPVNEQF TRBD2 TRBV27
ASSLVTSAYNEQF TRBD2 TRBV7-2
ASSHETRTNTEAF NA TRBV13
ASSPMTGSANTIY TRBD1 TRBV11-2
ASSMGLAGGERNEQF TRBD2 TRBV11-3
ASSQGIIVTGMNTEAF NA TRBV4-1
AWRDFYEAF NA TRBV30
SARASGDF TRBD2 TRBV20-1
ASSTPGLNTEAF NA TRBV14
ASSLVVVQGDGYEQY NA TRBV28
ASSLGSGNTIY NA TRBV7-7
ARGLTGSEETQY NA TRBV19
ASSLGGRAVGELF TRBD2 TRBV5-6
ASKSSANEKLF NA TRBV7-2
ASRLFPGISYNEQF NA TRBV12-2
ASSLGSGYTGELF NA TRBV27
ASTNSGANVLT NA TRBV27
ASRLPPQGPYNEQF NA TRBV7-9
ASSGRHTMNTEAF NA TRBV2
ASSTTKGLAGNNEQF TRBD2 TRBV10-1
ASSSSTSGSYNEQF TRBD2 TRBV7-8
ASSSGTGEEQY TRBD1 TRBV4-1
ASSAGTQETQY NA TRBV6-5
ASSYPETEAF NA TRBV5-6
ASSQDLGRNTLSGANVLT NA TRBV4-3
ASSQDGFGNSPLH NA TRBV4-3
SVAWGETNEQF NA TRBV29-1
ASSSYRTGGITDTQY TRBD1 TRBV11-2
ASSPGTGNGELF TRBD1 TRBV19
ASTGGYSGGRDTQY TRBD2 TRBV11-2
ASSLGLNMNTEAF NA TRBV13
ASSQVVGTDTQY NA TRBV4-3
ASSYGLSAF NA TRBV6-5
ASTIGDTEAF NA TRBV19
ASSASGLAYNEQF TRBD2 TRBV9
ASSQDEGRGGSSYEQY NA TRBV4-1
ASSDGYGEGDGYT NA TRBV7-2
ASSLDYDRGYEQY TRBD1 TRBV7-8
ASSSPWGGNEQF TRBD2 TRBV11-2
ASSTHSGRNEQF TRBD2 TRBV7-3
ASSLYPSSTGINYGYT TRBD1 TRBV5-1
ASSQRTGGGADTQY TRBD1 TRBV4-3
SVDGGLEETQY NA TRBV29-1
ASSQGLSGRAPYEQY TRBD2 TRBV4-1
ASSLPPGQGGGGYT TRBD1 TRBV7-2
ASSLGTTVSETQY TRBD2 TRBV4-1
ATGPAGSEETQY TRBD2 TRBV6-4
ASSQYARRVLFSYEQY NA TRBV23-1
ASKDGGGRDEQY NA TRBV21-1
ASSLQGSTDTQY NA TRBV6-6
ASSLSRDTNQPQH NA TRBV11-2
SSIGQGRNEQF TRBD1 TRBV29-1